Presented here are 32 T cell receptor beta chains from one specimen sequenced in a study of cytomegalovirus exposure and HLA in healthy donors. The PCR used 60 Vbeta and 13 Jbeta primers. Sequenced by immunoSEQ multiplex PCR; TCRdb stores in-frame clones only, minus some. The sample records about 150,000 clones, about three fifths being singletons. Sequenced input: PBMCs. These receptors were taken from a woman in her 30s in good health and CMV-seropositive.

This sequence joins TRBV13 and TRBJ1-2; D not resolved. This CDR3 has 13 amino acids. Looked up from germline, CDR1 is PRHDT and CDR2 is FYEKMQ (reference sequence). The V gene lost 6 bases and the J gene lost 8 bases, with 16 bases spanning the gap. CDR3 amino acids: CASSHWESGGYTF. The CDR3 DNA sequence: TGTGCCAGCAGTCACTGGGAATCGGGGGGCTACACCTTC.

The table lists this clone with a few counts. The chain has TRBV7-9 and TRBJ2-3, with D perhaps TRBD1 (7 bases). With 3 bases removed from V and 3 bases from J, the gap between germline ends came to 13 bases. CDR1 and CDR2 from the germline V gene are SEHNR and FQNEAQ (reference sequence). This CDR3 contains 15 residues. CDR3 sequence reads: CASSFRGERTDTQYF. In DNA form, the CDR3 reads TGTGCCAGCAGCTTCAGGGGGGAGAGGACAGATACGCAGTATTTT.

This clone turned up a few times. V gene TRBV4-1 combines with J gene TRBJ2-5; D is unresolved. TRBJ2-7 explains the end of the DNA better; the J call may be wrong. This CDR3 spans 15 amino acids. Germline loops: CDR1 MGHRA, CDR2 YSYEKL. The DNA of the CDR3 is TGCGCCAGCAGCGAAATTCCCGCAGCCTACTACGAGCAGTACTTC. It specifies CASSEIPAAYYEQYF.

V and J are TRBV6-5 and TRBJ2-2; D remains unclear. CDR3 size: 13 residues. Trimming left V 0 bases short and J 8 bases short, with 7 bases between. The V gene's germline CDR1 is MNHEY and CDR2 SVGAGI. The CDR3 region has the DNA TGTGCCAGCAGTTACTCACGGTTTGGGGAGCTGTTTTTT. Translating it yields CASSYSRFGELFF.

The V and J genes are TRBV10-3 and TRBJ1-5; perhaps TRBD1 as D (6 bases). There are 13 residues in the CDR3. CDR1 and CDR2 (germline): ENHRY, SYGVKD. The germline V and J ends were trimmed by 2 bases and 7 bases, with 9 bases remaining between them. CDR3 in amino acids: CAISEGDKQPQHF. Here the CDR3 DNA reads TGTGCCATCAGTGAGGGGGACAAGCAGCCCCAGCATTTT.

This clone was picked up a small number of times. The CDR3 DNA follows: TGTGCCAGTAGTCCCACGGGACAGGCTCTTACGCAGTATTTT. Its translation: CASSPTGQALTQYF. V is TRBV19 and J is TRBJ2-3; TRBD1 agrees at 8 bases. From germline, CDR1 is LNHDA and CDR2 SQIVND (reference sequence). Germline trimming cut 5 bases from V and 8 bases from J; bases unmatched to any gene: 9. The CDR3 runs to 14 residues.

The chain links TRBV7-9 to TRBJ1-2; D is uncertain. This CDR3 is 13 amino acids long. The V gene lost 4 bases and the J gene lost 6 bases, with 12 bases spanning the gap. The V gene's germline CDR1 is SEHNR and CDR2 FQNEAQ (reference sequence). In DNA form, the CDR3 reads TGTGCCAGCAGCTATGCGGGTCGGGATGGCTACACCTTC. The encoded protein is CASSYAGRDGYTF.

V usage is TRBV28 and J usage is TRBJ1-2, with 8 bases that match TRBD1. The V gene end was trimmed by 5 bases and the J gene end by 6 bases; junction bases not matched to a gene: 11. Germline assignment: CDR1 MDHEN and CDR2 SYDVKM. CDR3 length equals 15 residues. The CDR3, as DNA: TGTGCCAGCAGTCGGTACCAGGGGGCCAGGGATGGCTACACCTTC. Protein sequence: CASSRYQGARDGYTF.

V is TRBV7-9 and J is TRBJ1-4, with 7 positions matching TRBD1. Germline values: CDR1 SEHNR, CDR2 FQNEAQ (reference sequence). The ends lost 0 bases at V and 5 bases at J; junction bases unmatched: 6. This CDR3 comprises 16 residues. CDR3: CASSLAWGQLNEKLFF. Written as DNA, the CDR3 is TGTGCCAGCAGCTTAGCGTGGGGACAGCTAAATGAAAAACTGTTTTTT.

CDR3 nucleotide sequence: TGTGCCAGCAGACGGACAGGAATAAACTATGGCTACACCTTC. The encoded protein is CASRRTGINYGYTF. The rearrangement uses TRBV25-1 and TRBJ1-2, with 7 bases that match TRBD1. V lost 6 bases, J lost 2 bases, and 6 bases stayed unmatched. Per germline, CDR1 MGHDK and CDR2 SYGVNS. This CDR3 is 14 amino acids long.

The chain combines TRBV7-6 with TRBJ1-2; D unclear. The length of the CDR3 is 14 residues. The V end lost 4 bases, the J end lost 5 bases, and 14 bases lay between the germline ends. CDR1 and CDR2 from the germline V gene are SGHVS and FNYEAQ. CDR3 region: CASSSSGAGYGYTF. CDR3 coding DNA: TGTGCCAGCAGCTCATCTGGAGCGGGATATGGCTACACCTTC.

This chain uses TRBV7-9 with TRBJ2-2; D ambiguous. This CDR3 region has 14 residues. The V gene's germline CDR1 is SEHNR and CDR2 FQNEAQ (reference sequence). V was shortened by 5 bases and J by 1 base, with 8 bases between the two germline ends. The CDR3 here is CASSPTLNTGELFF. The CDR3 nucleotides are TGTGCCAGCAGCCCAACATTGAACACCGGGGAGCTGTTTTTT.

This clone was recorded a few times. V is TRBV5-6 and J is TRBJ2-7; the match to TRBD2 covers 9 bases. The CDR3 contains 18 residues. V shed 0 bases and J 3 bases; nucleotides not matched to a gene: 13. Looked up from germline, CDR1 is SGHDT and CDR2 is YYEEEE. In DNA, the CDR3 is TGTGCCAGCAGCTTGGTCGGGGCTTCTAGCGGGAAGATCTACGAGCAGTACTTC. Translated, it gives CASSLVGASSGKIYEQYF.

This chain joins TRBV29-1 and TRBJ1-2; possibly TRBD1 for D (6 bases). V lost 4 bases and J lost 7, with 13 bases in between. The CDR3 is 12 residues long. Germline lookup yields CDR1 SQVTM and CDR2 ANQGSEA. CDR3 sequence reads: CSVVAGGGGYTF. CDR3 DNA: TGCAGCGTTGTGGCGGGAGGGGGTGGCTACACCTTC.

This clone was observed a handful of times. The J gene is TRBJ1-2, the V gene TRBV7-9; D is unresolved. V was trimmed by 6 bases and J by 4 bases, leaving 15 bases between them. Germline CDR1 is SEHNR and CDR2 is FQNEAQ (reference sequence). The CDR3 loop spans 14 amino acids. In DNA, the CDR3 is TGTGCCAGCAGACCCTCGGGAGGTGTCTATGGCTACACCTTC. Its protein product is CASRPSGGVYGYTF.

The CDR3 protein is CASSRGGTTYNEQFF. The CDR3 DNA is TGTGCCAGCAGTCGCGGGGGGACAACCTACAATGAGCAGTTCTTC. This sequence joins TRBV6-5 and TRBJ2-1, with 8 bases aligning to TRBD2. The length of the CDR3 is 15 residues. V gave up 5 bases and J gave up 2 bases; unmatched junction bases: 5. Germline CDR1 MNHEY, CDR2 SVGAGI.

The chain has TRBV6-5 and TRBJ2-3; D unclear. Per germline, CDR1 MNHEY and CDR2 SVGAGI. V was pared by 7 bases and J by 6 bases, with 14 bases between. The CDR3 is 13 residues long. The CDR3 DNA follows: TGTGCCAGCAAAGCCTACCTTTTGGATACGCAGTATTTT. Translated, it gives CASKAYLLDTQYF.

A note on this clone: Just one base apart from a much larger clone, this may be a read error. The chain recombines TRBV19 with TRBJ2-7, with D maybe TRBD1 (6 bases). Germline CDR1 is LNHDA and CDR2 is SQIVND (reference sequence). The CDR3 consists of 11 residues. V lost 6 bases to trimming and J lost 3 bases, with 6 bases between them. The CDR3 nucleotides are TGTGCCAGTAGACAGGGCTACGAGCAGTACTTC. Amino acid sequence: CASRQGYEQYF.

The chain carries TRBV4-2 and TRBJ1-5; TRBD1 aligns across 7 bases. Per germline, CDR1 LGHNA and CDR2 YNFKEQ. The V gene end was trimmed by 0 bases and the J gene end by 4 bases; junction bases not matched to a gene: 9. This CDR3 spans 17 amino acids. The CDR3 DNA follows: TGTGCCAGCAGCCAAGATCGGGGGACAGCATCAAATCAGCCCCAGCATTTT. Translation: CASSQDRGTASNQPQHF.

J is TRBJ2-5 and V is TRBV30; TRBD1 is a possible D gene (6 bases). The tail of the sequence fits TRBJ2-7 better, so the J call may be wrong. The CDR3 contains 12 residues. Germline V gene lookup returns CDR1 GTSNPN and CDR2 SVGIG (reference sequence). The CDR3 loop is CAWSSGAYEQYF. CDR3 bases: TGTGCCTGGAGTTCAGGGGCCTACGAGCAGTACTTC.

The chain is built from TRBV27 and TRBJ2-4; D remains unclear. Germline V lookup: CDR1 MNHEY, CDR2 SMNVEV (reference sequence). Trimming shortened V by 2 bases and J by 0 bases, and 11 bases separated the two germline ends. The CDR3 contains 16 residues. The CDR3: CASSLRVPLAKNIQYF. The CDR3 DNA sequence: TGTGCCAGCAGTTTACGCGTCCCCCTAGCCAAAAACATTCAGTACTTC.

The chain couples TRBV7-2 to TRBJ2-1; a possible D gene is TRBD2 (5 bases). CDR1 is SGHTA and CDR2 is FQGNSA in the germline V gene. Trimming removed 3 bases from V and 8 bases from J, with 8 bases in between. The CDR3 runs 12 residues. The CDR3 protein is CASSFSGYEQFF. For the CDR3, the DNA is TGTGCCAGCAGCTTCTCGGGGTATGAGCAGTTCTTC.

The CDR3, as DNA: TGTGCCAGCAGCTTGCGTGGGGGCGCCGAGACCCAGTACTTC. Translated, it gives CASSLRGGAETQYF. The chain has TRBV11-3 and TRBJ2-5; TRBD1 is a possible D gene (6 bases). The CDR3 is 14 amino acids. Trimming removed 3 bases at V and 5 bases at J, with 13 bases between. The germline V gene has CDR1 SGHNT and CDR2 YENEEA.

J is TRBJ1-5 and V is TRBV19; 7 nucleotides match TRBD1. Germline CDR1 is LNHDA and CDR2 is SQIVND (reference sequence). This CDR3 has 16 amino acids. V shed 2 bases, J shed 4 bases, and the junction held 8 bases outside the gene matches. The CDR3 sequence is CASSIRQGDWNQPQHF. The CDR3 DNA follows: TGTGCCAGTAGTATACGACAGGGAGATTGGAATCAGCCCCAGCATTTT.

The V and J genes are TRBV9 and TRBJ1-4; D is undetermined. The CDR3 extends over 14 amino acids. V gave up 1 base and J gave up 0 bases, with 4 bases separating them. The germline V gene encodes CDR1 SGDLS and CDR2 YYNGEE. CDR3 in DNA: TGTGCCAGCAGCGTACACACAACTAATGAAAAACTGTTTTTT. This gives the protein CASSVHTTNEKLFF.

V gene TRBV19 combines with J gene TRBJ2-5, with TRBD1 identical over 10 bases. CDR1 LNHDA and CDR2 SQIVND come from the germline V gene (reference sequence). Losses at the gene ends were 5 bases for V and 2 bases for J; bases not matched to a gene: 8. The CDR3 has 16 residues. The CDR3 spells CASSPAGQGIQETQYF. DNA of the CDR3: TGTGCCAGTAGTCCTGCGGGACAGGGGATTCAAGAGACCCAGTACTTC.

The sample holds a few counts of this clone. CDR3 protein: CSLPGLNHPYSGNTIYF. As DNA, the CDR3 is TGCAGCCTTCCGGGACTCAACCACCCTTACTCTGGAAACACCATATATTTT. The V call is TRBV29-1, the J call TRBJ1-3; D is possibly TRBD1 (5 bases). The CDR3 is 17 residues long. Trimming shortened V by 8 bases and J by 0 bases, and 23 bases separated the two germline ends. Germline V gene data show CDR1 as SQVTM and CDR2 as ANQGSEA.

The CDR3 DNA reads TGTGCCAGCTCACCGACTGGGGGCGCGACTGGTCAGCCCCAGCATTTT. The encoded protein is CASSPTGGATGQPQHF. V is TRBV18 and J is TRBJ1-5; D might be TRBD1 (6 bases). CDR3 size: 16 residues. V lost 3 bases and J 6 bases, leaving 18 bases between the germline ends. Per the germline V gene, CDR1 is KGHSH and CDR2 is LQKENI.

The chain couples TRBV6-1 to TRBJ2-1; D may be TRBD2 (5 bases). The CDR3 loop spans 17 amino acids. Germline-derived CDR1 and CDR2 are MNHNS and SASEGT. Trimming took 4 bases from V and 3 from J, leaving 19 bases between them. CDR3 sequence reads: CASSGRTGRMGYNEQFF. In DNA, the CDR3 is TGTGCCAGCAGTGGCCGGACTGGAAGGATGGGCTACAATGAGCAGTTCTTC.

This clone was seen more than once but under ten times. The chain carries TRBV6-5 and TRBJ2-5, with 10 bases identical to TRBD1. In germline, CDR1 is MNHEY, CDR2 SVGAGI. The CDR3 extends over 16 amino acids. The V segment lost 0 bases and the J segment 5 bases; nucleotides outside the gene matches: 6. The CDR3, as DNA: TGTGCCAGCAGTTACTCCTGGACAGGGGGTGATGAGACCCAGTACTTC. This codes for CASSYSWTGGDETQYF.

This chain links TRBV5-1 with TRBJ1-2, with a possible D match to TRBD1 (6 bases). The CDR3 length is 15 residues. In germline, CDR1 is SGHRS, CDR2 YFSETQ. V shed 4 bases and J shed 5 bases, with 18 bases lying between them. The CDR3 nucleotides read TGCGCCAGCAGCGGGTCCCCCGGGACACTTTATGGCTACACCTTC. Protein product: CASSGSPGTLYGYTF.

This chain links TRBV9 with TRBJ2-3; no definite D call. This CDR3 is 15 amino acids long. Germline lookup yields CDR1 SGDLS and CDR2 YYNGEE. Trimming pared 4 bases from V and 5 bases from J, leaving 17 bases between. The CDR3 spells CASSLGPLSKDTQYF. The CDR3 DNA follows: TGTGCCAGCAGCCTAGGCCCTCTATCTAAAGATACGCAGTATTTT.